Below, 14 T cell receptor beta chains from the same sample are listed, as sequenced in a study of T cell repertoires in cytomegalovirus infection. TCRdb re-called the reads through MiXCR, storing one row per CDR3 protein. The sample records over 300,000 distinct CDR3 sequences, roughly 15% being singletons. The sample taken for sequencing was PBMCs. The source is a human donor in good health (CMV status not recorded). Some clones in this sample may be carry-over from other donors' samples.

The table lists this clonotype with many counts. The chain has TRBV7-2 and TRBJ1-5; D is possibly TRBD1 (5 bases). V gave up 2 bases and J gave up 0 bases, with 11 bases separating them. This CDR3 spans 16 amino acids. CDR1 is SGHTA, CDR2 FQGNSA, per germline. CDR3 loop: CASSLQGPYSNQPQHF. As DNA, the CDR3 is TGTGCCAGCAGCTTACAGGGCCCCTATAGCAATCAGCCCCAGCATTTT.

For the CDR3, the DNA is TGTGCCACCAGTGAGGACAGGACAGGGGGCGATGAGCAGTTCTTC. Translating it yields CATSEDRTGGDEQFF. The chain couples TRBV24-1 to TRBJ2-1, with 11 bases identical to TRBD1. Germline values: CDR1 KGHDR, CDR2 SFDVKD. V was clipped by 4 bases and J by 8 bases; unmatched bases: 6. This CDR3 is 15 amino acids long.

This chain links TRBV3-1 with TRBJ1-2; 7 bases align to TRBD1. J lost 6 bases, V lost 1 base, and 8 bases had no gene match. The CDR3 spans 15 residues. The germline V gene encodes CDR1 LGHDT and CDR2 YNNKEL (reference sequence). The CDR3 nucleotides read TGTGCCAGCAGCCAAGGCACAGGGGTTATGGATGGCTACACCTTC. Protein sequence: CASSQGTGVMDGYTF.

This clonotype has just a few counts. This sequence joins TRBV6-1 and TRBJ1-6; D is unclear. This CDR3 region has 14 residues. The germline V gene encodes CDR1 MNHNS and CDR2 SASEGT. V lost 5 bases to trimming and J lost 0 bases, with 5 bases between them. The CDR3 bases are TGTGCCAGCAGTCAGAGCTCCTATAATTCACCCCTCCACTTT. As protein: CASSQSSYNSPLHF.

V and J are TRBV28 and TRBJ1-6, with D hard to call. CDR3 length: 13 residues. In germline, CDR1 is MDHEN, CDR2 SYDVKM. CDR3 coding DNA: TGTGCTTCGCTTCTGGTTGCTGATTCACCCCTCCACTTT. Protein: CASLLVADSPLHF.

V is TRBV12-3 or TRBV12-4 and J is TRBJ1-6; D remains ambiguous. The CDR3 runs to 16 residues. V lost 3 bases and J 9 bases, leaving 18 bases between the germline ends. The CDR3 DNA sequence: TGTGCCAGCAGTTTTGGGCCCGAGAGGGATTTTTCACCCCTCCACTTT. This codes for CASSFGPERDFSPLHF.

This chain's CDR3 is CASSYWRGVTTDTQYF. CDR3 sequence (DNA): TGTGCCAGCAGTTACTGGCGGGGGGTTACCACAGATACGCAGTATTTT. The chain has TRBV6-2 or TRBV6-3 and TRBJ2-3; 8 nucleotides align to TRBD2. CDR1 MNHEY and CDR2 SVGEGT come from the germline V gene. J gave up 2 bases and V 1 base, and 5 bases lay outside the gene matches. The CDR3 extends over 16 amino acids.

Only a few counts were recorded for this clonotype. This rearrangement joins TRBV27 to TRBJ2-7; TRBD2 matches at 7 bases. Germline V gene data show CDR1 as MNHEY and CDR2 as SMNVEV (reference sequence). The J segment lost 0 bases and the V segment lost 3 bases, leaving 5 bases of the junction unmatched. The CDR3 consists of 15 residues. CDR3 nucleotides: TGTGCCAGCAGTTTTGACGGCGGGAGCTCCTACGAGCAGTACTTC. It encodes CASSFDGGSSYEQYF.

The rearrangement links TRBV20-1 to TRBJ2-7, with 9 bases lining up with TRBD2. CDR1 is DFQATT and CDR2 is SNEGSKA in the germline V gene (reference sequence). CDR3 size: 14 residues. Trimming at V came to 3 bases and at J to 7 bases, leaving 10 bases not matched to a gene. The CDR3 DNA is TGCAGTGCTAGCTCCCTAGCGGGGAGTGAAGAGCAGTACTTC. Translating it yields CSASSLAGSEEQYF.

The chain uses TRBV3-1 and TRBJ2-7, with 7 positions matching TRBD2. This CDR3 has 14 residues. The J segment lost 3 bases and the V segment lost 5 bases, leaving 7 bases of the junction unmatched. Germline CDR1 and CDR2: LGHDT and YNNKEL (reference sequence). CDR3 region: CASSYRLAFYEQYF. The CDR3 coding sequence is TGTGCCAGCAGCTACCGACTAGCTTTCTACGAGCAGTACTTC.

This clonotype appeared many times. Here the CDR3 reads CASSQPGRGWAGELFF. In nucleotides, the CDR3 is TGCGCCAGCAGCCAACCAGGACGGGGTTGGGCCGGGGAGCTGTTTTTT. The chain uses TRBV4-1 and TRBJ2-2; D perhaps matches TRBD2 (5 bases). Germline V lookup: CDR1 MGHRA, CDR2 YSYEKL. The V end was cut by 2 bases, the J end by 6 bases, with 16 bases between. The CDR3 consists of 16 residues.

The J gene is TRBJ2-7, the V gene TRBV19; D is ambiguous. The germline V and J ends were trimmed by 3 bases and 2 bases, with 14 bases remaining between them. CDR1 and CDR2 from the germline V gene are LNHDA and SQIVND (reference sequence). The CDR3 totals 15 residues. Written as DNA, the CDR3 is TGTGCCAGTAGTATCCGGTTCAGGCCACCCTACGAGCAGTACTTC. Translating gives CASSIRFRPPYEQYF.

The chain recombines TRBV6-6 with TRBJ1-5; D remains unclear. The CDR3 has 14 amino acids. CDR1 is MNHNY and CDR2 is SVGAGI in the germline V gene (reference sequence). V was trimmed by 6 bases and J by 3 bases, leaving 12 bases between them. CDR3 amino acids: CASSLGGNNQPQHF. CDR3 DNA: TGTGCCAGCAGCTTAGGCGGAAACAATCAGCCCCAGCATTTT.

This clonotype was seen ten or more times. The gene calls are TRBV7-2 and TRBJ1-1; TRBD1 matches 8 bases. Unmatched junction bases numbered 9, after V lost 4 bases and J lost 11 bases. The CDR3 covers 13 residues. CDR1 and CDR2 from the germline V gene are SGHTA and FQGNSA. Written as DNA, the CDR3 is TGTGCCAGCAGCTGGACAGGGATAGGATGGGCTTTCTTT. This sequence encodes CASSWTGIGWAFF.